This T cell receptor beta chain was retrieved from a study of OX40 agonist ivuxolimab in advanced cancers. Concerning the study at large: The costimulatory receptor OX40 (CD134) was targeted by ivuxolimab, a fully human IgG2 agonistic monoclonal antibody. Intravenous ivuxolimab was administered to patients every 2 weeks at six dose levels: 0.01, 0.1, 0.3, 1.5, 3 and 10 mg/kg. Of the 50 to 55 patients in dose escalation, about 20 had hepatocellular carcinoma, approximately 15 had melanoma, 9 had renal cell carcinoma and 9 had head and neck cancer. The dose-escalation cohort was almost 85% male with a mean age of around 62 years, ranging from roughly 23 to 79. Prior anti-PD-1, anti-PD-L1 or anti-CTLA-4 therapy was permitted, and approximately 42% of dose-escalation patients had received checkpoint inhibitors. Partial responses occurred in three dose-escalation patients: two with cutaneous melanoma and one with hepatocellular carcinoma. The point of sequencing TCRbeta in the periphery was to test whether ivuxolimab changed TCR sequence diversity and drove clonal T-cell expansion. The paper reports the monotherapy dose-escalation portion (N = 52 patients) of the phase I ivuxolimab trial. The paper's findings and limits, for the study overall: Low levels of normalized T-cell clonal expansion were also seen in some patients who did not respond. Partial responders in the 0.1-3.0 mg/kg groups had among the lowest normalized peripheral clonal expansion, especially among CD8+ T cells. The antigen specificity of the peripheral T cells that underwent clonal expansion was not determined. At doses of 0.1 to 3.0 mg/kg, clonal expansion of both CD4+ and CD8+ blood T cells was observed from baseline to week 6. After ivuxolimab, CD8+ T cells had more expanded clones than CD4+ T cells on average.

Patients with autoimmune disease history or receiving systemic immunosuppression were excluded from the trial. Peripheral blood for TCR sequencing was collected from all dose cohorts at baseline, on cycle 4 day 1, and on cycle 7 day 1. The samples were drawn from a first-in-human, open-label, multicenter phase I dose-escalation trial of ivuxolimab. Adults with locally advanced or metastatic head and neck squamous cell, hepatocellular, melanoma or renal cell carcinoma were enrolled in the trial. Before TCR sequencing, CD4+ T cells and CD8+ T cells from peripheral blood were sorted into separate populations. Ends trimmed: V by 7 bases, J by 2 bases; bases unmatched to a gene: 13. Including cysteine and phenylalanine, the CDR3 has 17 amino acids. The CDR3 DNA has 51 bases and is translated from base 1. Taken from the germline V gene, the CDR1 and CDR2 loops are MDHEN and SYDVKM. For sequencing of the TCRbeta CDR3 region, genomic DNA was extracted from the sorted cells. The immunoSEQ Assay was used to sequence the TCRbeta CDR3 regions. TCRdb limited this immuneACCESS table to in-frame rearrangements with V and J called. A share of clones is missing; checked studies link under half to unresolved V genes, and the rest is unexplained. This sample holds around 11,000 clones; roughly 76% were observed only once. The ten largest clones represent around 34% of the sample.

About this clone: Its antigen specificity is not known. No base-level quality is on record; no much larger clone is a single base apart.

The rearranged chain carries TRBV28 and TRBJ2-2; 7 bases in the middle match TRBD2. The sequencing here drew on CD4+ or CD8+ T cells sorted from blood, taken in a trial of the OX40 agonist ivuxolimab. This clonotype was obtained from an adult with an advanced solid tumor such as melanoma, head and neck, liver or kidney cancer. The DNA is as follows: TGTGCCAGCACGGAGGGGAGGGTCAGGGCCAACACCGGGGAGCTGTTTTTT. Its protein reads: CASTEGRVRANTGELFF.